A single sample gave rise to the 30 T cell receptor beta chains below, sequenced in a study of T cell responses to AZD1222 COVID-19 vaccine. Assay: immunoSEQ multiplex PCR; the TCRdb copy retains only in-frame clones and omits some. This sample yields approximately 120,000 clones, of which 80% to 90% are seen a single time; 12% belongs to the top ten. The sample was peripheral blood, taken on day 0 of AZD1222 vaccination. The receptors were gathered from an adult in good health.

The rearrangement joins TRBV19 to TRBJ2-7, with 9 bases that match TRBD2. The CDR3 extends over 17 amino acids. The germline V gene encodes CDR1 LNHDA and CDR2 SQIVND (reference sequence). V was pared by 0 bases and J by 1 base, with 7 bases of the junction left unmatched. The CDR3 region has the DNA TGTGCCAGTAGTATAGACCTTCTGGCGGGAGGGTCCTACGAGCAGTACTTC. As protein: CASSIDLLAGGSYEQYF.

This clone was observed a single time. The V gene is TRBV28, the J gene TRBJ1-3; 8 positions match TRBD1. The V segment lost 8 bases and the J segment 7 bases; nucleotides outside the gene matches: 16. The CDR3 extends over 16 amino acids. Germline V gene lookup returns CDR1 MDHEN and CDR2 SYDVKM. The CDR3 reads CASVGAPGGVTNTIYF. In nucleotides, the CDR3 is TGTGCCAGCGTTGGGGCGCCAGGGGGCGTGACGAACACCATATATTTT. Full variable domain (missing parts from reference TRBV28 and TRBJ1-3): DVKVTQSSRYLVKRTGEKVFLECVQDMDHENMFWYRQDPGLGLRLIYFSYDVKMKEKGDIPEGYSVSREKKERFSLILESASTNQTSMYLCASVGAPGGVTNTIYFGEGSWLTVV.

Notes on this clone: The junction does not match germline at one end; this may be a read error. The V and J genes are TRBV11-2 and TRBJ2-7; a weak D match, TRBD2 (5 bases). CDR3 length equals 14 residues. In germline, CDR1 is SGHAT, CDR2 FQNNGV. DNA for the CDR3: TGTGCCAGCAGTCATCCCGGGGTACGGAGCATTTTGAACTTC. Translation: CASSHPGVRSILNF. Using reference TRBV11-2 and TRBJ2-7 for the parts outside the CDR3, the full variable domain is EAGVAQSPRYKIIEKRQSVAFWCNPISGHATLYWYQQILGQGPKLLIQFQNNGVVDDSQLPKDRFSAERLKGVDSTLKIQPAKLEDSAVYLCASSHPGVRSILNFGPGTRLTVT.

The gene calls are TRBV6-5 and TRBJ2-7, with 7 bases fitting TRBD1. Germline V gene sequence: CDR1 MNHEY, CDR2 SVGAGI. The ends lost 8 bases at V and 4 bases at J; junction bases unmatched: 5. The CDR3 has 12 amino acids. For the CDR3, the DNA is TGTGCCAGCCGGACAGGCCTATACGAGCAGTACTTC. Its protein product is CASRTGLYEQYF.

This clone was observed a single time. CDR3 amino acids: CASSADRVYGYTF. CDR3 DNA: TGTGCCAGCAGCGCGGACAGGGTCTATGGCTACACCTTC. The chain joins TRBV9 to TRBJ1-2, with 8 nucleotides matching TRBD1. The V gene end was trimmed by 3 bases and the J gene end by 4 bases; junction bases not matched to a gene: 2. Germline V gene lookup returns CDR1 SGDLS and CDR2 YYNGEE. The CDR3 has 13 residues.

The chain combines TRBV19 with TRBJ1-5, with 8 bases fitting TRBD1. The CDR3 totals 13 residues. Germline V lookup: CDR1 LNHDA, CDR2 SQIVND (reference sequence). V shed 5 bases, J shed 6 bases, and the junction held 3 bases outside the gene matches. The CDR3 is CASSRTGGQPQHF. In DNA form, the CDR3 reads TGTGCCAGTAGTCGCACAGGGGGTCAGCCCCAGCATTTT.

The chain recombines TRBV6-2 or TRBV6-3 with TRBJ1-5, with D hard to call. Per germline, CDR1 MNHEY and CDR2 SVGEGT. This CDR3 has 14 residues. The germline V and J ends were trimmed by 3 bases and 2 bases, with 8 bases remaining between them. CDR3 sequence (DNA): TGTGCCAGCAGTTATGGTTCGGGCAATCAGCCCCAGCATTTT. Translation gives CASSYGSGNQPQHF.

V and J are TRBV7-3 and TRBJ2-1; maybe TRBD2 (6 bases). V lost 5 bases to trimming and J lost 6 bases, with 11 bases between them. The CDR3 runs to 13 residues. Germline values: CDR1 SGHTA, CDR2 FQGTGA. CDR3 residues: CASSKSSVNEQFF. CDR3 in DNA: TGTGCCAGCAGCAAATCTAGCGTCAATGAGCAGTTCTTC.

V usage is TRBV9 and J usage is TRBJ2-2, with 7 bases matching TRBD1. This CDR3 contains 17 residues. With 0 bases clipped from V and 6 bases from J, the junction kept 11 bases outside the gene matches. Germline V lookup: CDR1 SGDLS, CDR2 YYNGEE. CDR3 DNA: TGTGCCAGCAGCGTAGCTCTGACAGGGATTGTCGCCGGGGAGCTGTTTTTT. Protein: CASSVALTGIVAGELFF.

This clone turned up a few times. The chain couples TRBV7-3 to TRBJ1-2; TRBD1 agrees at 10 bases. Germline values: CDR1 SGHTA, CDR2 FQGTGA. This CDR3 spans 13 amino acids. V dropped 2 bases and J dropped 6; count of bases not matched to a gene: 0. CDR3 region: CASSLGTGDGYTF. CDR3 in DNA: TGTGCCAGCAGCTTAGGGACAGGGGATGGCTACACCTTC.

The chain couples TRBV28 to TRBJ1-2; D unresolved. CDR3 length equals 13 residues. The V gene lost 2 bases and the J gene lost 7 bases, with 11 bases spanning the gap. Germline lookup yields CDR1 MDHEN and CDR2 SYDVKM. CDR3 bases: TGTGCCAGCAGTTTAGGGCGGCTCCCTGGCTACACCTTC. Translating gives CASSLGRLPGYTF.

This chain connects TRBV2 to TRBJ2-7, with D maybe TRBD1 (6 bases). Deletions cut 4 bases from V and 2 bases from J, with 12 bases between. CDR1 is SNHLY, CDR2 FYNNEI, per germline. The CDR3 loop spans 14 amino acids. CDR3 sequence: CASSGGRGPYEQYF. CDR3 in DNA: TGTGCCAGCAGTGGGGGCAGGGGCCCCTACGAGCAGTACTTC.

This clone was observed once. The chain combines TRBV5-1 with TRBJ2-7, with 7 bases lining up with TRBD2. Germline CDR1 is SGHRS and CDR2 is YFSETQ. The CDR3 has 14 amino acids. The V and J ends lost 2 bases and 0 bases, in that order; junction bases with no gene match: 2. The CDR3 DNA sequence: TGCGCCAGCAGCTTCCAGCGGGGCTCCTACGAGCAGTACTTC. This sequence encodes CASSFQRGSYEQYF.

The V gene is TRBV14, the J gene TRBJ2-1; 7 bases align to TRBD2. Trimming at V came to 0 bases and at J to 9 bases, leaving 11 bases not matched to a gene. The CDR3 is 16 residues long. CDR1 and CDR2 from the germline V gene are SGHDN and FVKESK. The CDR3 sequence: CASSQEGGRASAEQFF. The CDR3 nucleotides are TGTGCCAGCAGCCAAGAGGGAGGGAGGGCCTCAGCTGAGCAGTTCTTC.

The gene calls are TRBV2 and TRBJ1-2; perhaps TRBD1 as D (5 bases). Deletions cut 8 bases from V and 3 bases from J, with 7 bases between. From germline, CDR1 is SNHLY and CDR2 FYNNEI. The CDR3 contains 11 residues. The DNA for the CDR3 is TGTGCCAGCGGGGGGGACTATGGCTACACCTTC. Its translation: CASGGDYGYTF.

The CDR3 sequence: CASSIGRQPHYEQYF. In nucleotides, the CDR3 is TGTGCCAGTAGTATAGGCCGGCAGCCCCACTACGAGCAGTACTTC. This rearrangement joins TRBV19 to TRBJ2-7; no clear D. V lost 1 base and J lost 3, with 13 bases in between. The CDR3 is made up of 15 amino acids. Germline V CDR1 and CDR2: LNHDA, SQIVND (reference sequence). Full variable domain (rest looked up from reference TRBV19 and TRBJ2-7): DGGITQSPKYLFRKEGQNVTLSCEQNLNHDAMYWYRQDPGQGLRLIYYSQIVNDFQKGDIAEGYSVSREKKESFPLTVTSAQKNPTAFYLCASSIGRQPHYEQYFGPGTRLTVT.

This clone was found a few times. The chain employs TRBV2 and TRBJ1-5, with no clear D. Trimming took off 7 bases at V and 0 bases at J, with 10 bases between the two ends. CDR1 and CDR2 (germline): SNHLY, FYNNEI. The CDR3 is 14 amino acids. The CDR3 nucleotides read TGTGCCAGCAAGGGCCGTTTTAGCAATCAGCCCCAGCATTTT. It is translated as CASKGRFSNQPQHF.

The chain joins TRBV7-3 to TRBJ2-2, with D possibly being TRBD1 or TRBD2 (5 bases each). Trimming removed 5 bases at V and 1 base at J, with 11 bases between. This CDR3 has 15 residues. Germline lookup yields CDR1 SGHTA and CDR2 FQGTGA. Here the CDR3 reads CASSQGPRNTGELFF. Here the CDR3 DNA reads TGTGCCAGCAGCCAGGGACCGCGGAACACCGGGGAGCTGTTTTTT.

The chain is built from TRBV5-1 and TRBJ1-2, with D unresolved. V was cut by 2 bases and J by 2 bases, with 7 bases left in between. The V gene's germline CDR1 is SGHRS and CDR2 YFSETQ. This CDR3 region has 13 residues. Written as DNA, the CDR3 is TGCGCCAGCAGCTTTGACGCGAACTATGGCTACACCTTC. It specifies CASSFDANYGYTF.

The gene calls are TRBV29-1 and TRBJ1-1, with 11 nucleotides matching TRBD1. Trimming removed 4 bases from V and 7 bases from J; junction bases left unmatched: 8. This CDR3 has 14 amino acids. CDR1 SQVTM and CDR2 ANQGSEA come from the germline V gene. The CDR3 coding sequence is TGCAGCGTTGCTGGACAGGGGGCAATCTATGAAGCTTTCTTT. This encodes CSVAGQGAIYEAFF.

This chain uses TRBV7-2 with TRBJ1-6; 7 nucleotides align to TRBD1. The CDR3 has 16 amino acids. J was trimmed by 10 bases and V by 5 bases; bases with no gene match: 14. Germline values: CDR1 SGHTA, CDR2 FQGNSA. CDR3 in DNA: TGTGCCAGCAGCCCCTCGACAGGGTTGACAAGGTCACCCCTCCACTTT. It codes for CASSPSTGLTRSPLHF.

The chain has TRBV6-5 and TRBJ2-5, with D perhaps matching TRBD1 (6 bases). The CDR3 has 13 amino acids. V lost 6 bases and J lost 3, with 11 bases in between. CDR1 is MNHEY and CDR2 is SVGAGI in the germline V gene. CDR3 residues: CASRPGGEETQYF. Here the CDR3 DNA reads TGTGCCAGCAGGCCTGGGGGCGAAGAGACCCAGTACTTC.

The chain links TRBV28 to TRBJ2-1, with TRBD2 identical over 9 bases. The CDR3 runs 16 residues. V shed 4 bases, J shed 0 bases, and the junction held 4 bases outside the gene matches. Germline V gene sequence: CDR1 MDHEN, CDR2 SYDVKM. The CDR3 loop reads CASSSLAGSSYNEQFF. The CDR3, as DNA: TGTGCCAGCAGTTCCCTAGCGGGAAGCTCCTACAATGAGCAGTTCTTC. Drawing the rest from reference TRBV28 and TRBJ2-1, the complete variable domain is DVKVTQSSRYLVKRTGEKVFLECVQDMDHENMFWYRQDPGLGLRLIYFSYDVKMKEKGDIPEGYSVSREKKERFSLILESASTNQTSMYLCASSSLAGSSYNEQFFGPGTRLTVL.

This chain joins TRBV19 and TRBJ2-1; possible D gene TRBD1, 5 bases. CDR3 size: 17 residues. The germline gives CDR1 LNHDA, CDR2 SQIVND (reference sequence). V lost 6 bases and J 4 bases, leaving 22 bases between the germline ends. The CDR3 DNA sequence: TGTGCCAGTAGGCAGAAGGTGGGTGGGGCCTCTTACAATGAGCAGTTCTTC. This translates into CASRQKVGGASYNEQFF.

This clone was detected only once. The chain recombines TRBV7-2 with TRBJ2-7; D not certain. The germline V gene encodes CDR1 SGHTA and CDR2 FQGNSA. The CDR3 covers 13 residues. Deletions cut 1 base from V and 3 bases from J, with 7 bases between. The CDR3 DNA follows: TGTGCCAGCAGCTTAGGGGCGGTCTACGAGCAGTACTTC. Its translation: CASSLGAVYEQYF.

The rearrangement uses TRBV7-2 and TRBJ2-1; D gene unclear. This CDR3 comprises 12 residues. Trimming removed 1 base from V and 8 bases from J, with 6 bases in between. CDR1 SGHTA and CDR2 FQGNSA come from the germline V gene. CDR3 loop: CASSLGGDEQFF. The CDR3 DNA reads TGTGCCAGCAGCTTAGGTGGGGATGAGCAGTTCTTC.

V is TRBV9 and J is TRBJ1-4; no clear D. Germline-derived CDR1 and CDR2 are SGDLS and YYNGEE. V lost 1 base and J lost 12, with 13 bases in between. The CDR3 extends over 13 amino acids. The CDR3: CASSVNPVAELFF. DNA for the CDR3: TGTGCCAGCAGCGTAAACCCAGTAGCGGAACTGTTTTTT.

The rearrangement links TRBV10-3 to TRBJ2-5; 7 bases map to TRBD2. CDR3 size: 14 residues. In germline, CDR1 is ENHRY, CDR2 SYGVKD. The V gene end was trimmed by 4 bases and the J gene end by 1 base; junction bases not matched to a gene: 3. The CDR3 bases are TGTGCCATCAGTGCTACGGGGGGCCAAGAGACCCAGTACTTC. It yields the protein CAISATGGQETQYF.

The table lists this clone with a count of one. CDR3 in amino acids: CASSLSTQGLVSNQPQHF. CDR3 nucleotide sequence: TGTGCCAGCAGCTTATCCACTCAGGGGTTAGTTAGCAATCAGCCCCAGCATTTT. This chain uses TRBV7-2 with TRBJ1-5, with D possibly matching TRBD1 (6 bases). Germline loops: CDR1 SGHTA, CDR2 FQGNSA. The CDR3 is made up of 18 amino acids. Trimming took 2 bases from V and 0 from J, leaving 17 bases between them.

This sequence joins TRBV19 and TRBJ1-4; the D is unclear. Germline assignment: CDR1 LNHDA and CDR2 SQIVND (reference sequence). The CDR3 has 15 amino acids. The V and J ends lost 3 bases and 2 bases respectively, with 10 bases between them. The CDR3 coding sequence is TGTGCCAGTAGTATTGGATGGGCGACTAATGAAAAACTGTTTTTT. The encoded protein is CASSIGWATNEKLFF.